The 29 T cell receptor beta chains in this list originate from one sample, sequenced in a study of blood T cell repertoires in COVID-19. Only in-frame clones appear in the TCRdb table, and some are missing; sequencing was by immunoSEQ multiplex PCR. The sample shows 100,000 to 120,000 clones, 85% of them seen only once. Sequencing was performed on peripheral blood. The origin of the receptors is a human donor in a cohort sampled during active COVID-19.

CDR3 sequence reads: CASSLGTGGRSHTQYF. The CDR3 DNA sequence: TGTGCCAGCAGCTTAGGTACAGGGGGTCGGTCCCATACGCAGTATTTT. The chain employs TRBV7-9 and TRBJ2-3; 8 bases match TRBD1. This CDR3 region has 16 residues. Germline lookup yields CDR1 SEHNR and CDR2 FQNEAQ (reference sequence). V was pared by 1 base and J by 7 bases, with 10 bases of the junction left unmatched.

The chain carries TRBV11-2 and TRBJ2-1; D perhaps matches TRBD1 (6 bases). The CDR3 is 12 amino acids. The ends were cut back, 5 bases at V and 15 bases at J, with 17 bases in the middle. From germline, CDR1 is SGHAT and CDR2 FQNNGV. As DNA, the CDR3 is TGTGCCAGCAGCGAGGTAGGGGGACGGCCGTTCTTC. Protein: CASSEVGGRPFF.

The CDR3 nucleotides are TGTGCCAGCAGTGAAACTCAGGGGGCAAGGCAGCCCCAGCATTTT. Amino acid sequence: CASSETQGARQPQHF. The V gene is TRBV2, the J gene TRBJ1-5; TRBD1 aligns across 8 bases. V dropped 2 bases and J dropped 7; count of bases not matched to a gene: 7. The CDR3 sequence is 15 residues long. Germline-derived CDR1 and CDR2 are SNHLY and FYNNEI.

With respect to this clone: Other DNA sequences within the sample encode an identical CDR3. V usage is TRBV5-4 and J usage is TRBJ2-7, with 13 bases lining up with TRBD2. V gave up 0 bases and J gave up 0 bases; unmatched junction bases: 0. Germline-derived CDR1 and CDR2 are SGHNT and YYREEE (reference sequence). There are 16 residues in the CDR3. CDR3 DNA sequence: TGTGCCAGCAGCTTGGGGACTAGCGGGGGCTCCTACGAGCAGTACTTC. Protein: CASSLGTSGGSYEQYF.

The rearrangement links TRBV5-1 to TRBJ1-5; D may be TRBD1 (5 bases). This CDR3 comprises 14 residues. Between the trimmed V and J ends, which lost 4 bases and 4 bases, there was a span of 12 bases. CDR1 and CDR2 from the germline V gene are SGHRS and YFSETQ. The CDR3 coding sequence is TGCGCCAGCAGCCCAAGCGGGGGGAATCAGCCCCAGCATTTT. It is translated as CASSPSGGNQPQHF.

The DNA for the CDR3 is TGTGCCAGCAGCTTAAAAGATACGCAGTATTTT. Protein product: CASSLKDTQYF. This sequence joins TRBV9 and TRBJ2-3, with no clear D. Per germline, CDR1 SGDLS and CDR2 YYNGEE. V was clipped by 4 bases and J by 5 bases, with 5 bases between them. The length of the CDR3 is 11 residues. The entire variable domain, with the rest obtained from reference TRBV9 and TRBJ2-3, is as follows: DSGVTQTPKHLITATGQRVTLRCSPRSGDLSVYWYQQSLDQGLQFLIQYYNGEERAKGNILERFSAQQFPDLHSELNLSSLELGDSALYFCASSLKDTQYFGPGTRLTVL.

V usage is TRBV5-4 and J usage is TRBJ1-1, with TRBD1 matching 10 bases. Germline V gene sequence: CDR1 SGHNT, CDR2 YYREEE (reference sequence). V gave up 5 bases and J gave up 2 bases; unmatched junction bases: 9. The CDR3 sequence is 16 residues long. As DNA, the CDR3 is TGTGCCAGCAGTCGTCCCGGGACAGGGGCCAACACTGAAGCTTTCTTT. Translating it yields CASSRPGTGANTEAFF.

CDR3 region: CASSQAPYPSYEQYF. The CDR3 DNA is TGTGCCAGCAGCCAAGCCCCCTATCCCTCCTACGAGCAGTACTTC. The rearrangement links TRBV3-1 (or the pseudogene TRBV3-2) to TRBJ2-7; no firm D call. Germline V gives CDR1 LGHDT, CDR2 YNNKEL (reference sequence). Trimming stripped 1 base from V and 0 bases from J, with 10 bases between. The CDR3 sequence is 15 residues long.

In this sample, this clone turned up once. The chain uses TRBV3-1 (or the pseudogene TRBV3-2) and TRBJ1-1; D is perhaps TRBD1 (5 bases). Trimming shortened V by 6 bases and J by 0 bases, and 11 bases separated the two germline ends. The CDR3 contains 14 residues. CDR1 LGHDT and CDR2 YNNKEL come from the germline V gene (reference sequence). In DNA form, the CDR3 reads TGTGCCAGCAGGTTCGGACAATTGAACACTGAAGCTTTCTTT. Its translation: CASRFGQLNTEAFF.

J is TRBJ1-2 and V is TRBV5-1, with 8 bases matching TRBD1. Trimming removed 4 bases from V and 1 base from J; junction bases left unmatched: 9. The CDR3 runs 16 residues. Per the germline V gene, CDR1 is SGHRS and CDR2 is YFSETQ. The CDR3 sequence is CASSLSGTGGNYGYTF. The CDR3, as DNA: TGCGCCAGCAGCCTCAGCGGGACAGGCGGTAACTATGGCTACACCTTC.

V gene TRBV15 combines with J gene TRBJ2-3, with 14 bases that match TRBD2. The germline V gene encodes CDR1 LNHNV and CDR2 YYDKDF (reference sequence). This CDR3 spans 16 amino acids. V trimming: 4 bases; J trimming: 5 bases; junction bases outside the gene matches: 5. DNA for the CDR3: TGTGCCACCAGCACCGGACTAGCGGGGGGTGAAGATACGCAGTATTTT. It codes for CATSTGLAGGEDTQYF.

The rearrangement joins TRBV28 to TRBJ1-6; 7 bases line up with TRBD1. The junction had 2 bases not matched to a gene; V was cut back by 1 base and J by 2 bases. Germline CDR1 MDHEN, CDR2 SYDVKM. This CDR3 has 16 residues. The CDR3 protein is CASSLYGTAYNSPLHF. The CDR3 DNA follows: TGTGCCAGCAGTTTATATGGGACAGCCTATAATTCACCCCTCCACTTT.

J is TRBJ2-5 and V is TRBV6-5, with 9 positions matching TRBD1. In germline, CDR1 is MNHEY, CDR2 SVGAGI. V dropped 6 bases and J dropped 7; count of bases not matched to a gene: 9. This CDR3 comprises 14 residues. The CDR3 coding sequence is TGTGCCAGCAGCCCCGGACAGGGGCTTGGGACCCAGTACTTC. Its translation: CASSPGQGLGTQYF.

The CDR3 is CAISESRTVLAKNIQYF. CDR3 coding DNA: TGTGCCATCAGTGAGTCCAGGACAGTGCTAGCCAAAAACATTCAGTACTTC. V and J are TRBV10-3 and TRBJ2-4, with D possibly matching TRBD1 (6 bases). CDR1 ENHRY and CDR2 SYGVKD come from the germline V gene. V was pared by 0 bases and J by 0 bases, with 12 bases between. The CDR3 covers 17 residues.

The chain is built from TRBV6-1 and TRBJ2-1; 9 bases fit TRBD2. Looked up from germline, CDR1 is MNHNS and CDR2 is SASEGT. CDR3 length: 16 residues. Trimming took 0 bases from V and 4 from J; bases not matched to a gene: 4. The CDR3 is CASSEAGGGDYNEQFF. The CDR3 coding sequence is TGTGCCAGCAGTGAAGCGGGCGGGGGGGATTACAATGAGCAGTTCTTC.

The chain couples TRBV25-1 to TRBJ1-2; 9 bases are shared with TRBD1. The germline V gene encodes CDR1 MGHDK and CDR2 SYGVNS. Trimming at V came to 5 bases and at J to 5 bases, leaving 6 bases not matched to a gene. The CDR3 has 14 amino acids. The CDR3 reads CASSFGDRVYGYTF. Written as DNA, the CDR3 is TGTGCCAGCAGTTTCGGGGACAGGGTTTATGGCTACACCTTC.

The CDR3, as DNA: TGTGCCAGCACCCACACCGCAACTAATGAAAAACTGTTTTTT. Amino acids: CASTHTATNEKLFF. The V gene is TRBV6-6, the J gene TRBJ1-4; D call uncertain. The CDR3 contains 14 residues. CDR1 and CDR2 (germline): MNHNY, SVGAGI (reference sequence). Trimming stripped 7 bases from V and 0 bases from J, with 9 bases between.

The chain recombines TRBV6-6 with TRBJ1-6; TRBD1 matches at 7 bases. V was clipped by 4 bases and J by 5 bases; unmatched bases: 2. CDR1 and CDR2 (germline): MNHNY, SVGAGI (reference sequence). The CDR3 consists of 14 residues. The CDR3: CASSLGQNNSPLHF. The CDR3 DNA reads TGTGCCAGCAGTTTGGGACAGAATAATTCACCCCTCCACTTT.

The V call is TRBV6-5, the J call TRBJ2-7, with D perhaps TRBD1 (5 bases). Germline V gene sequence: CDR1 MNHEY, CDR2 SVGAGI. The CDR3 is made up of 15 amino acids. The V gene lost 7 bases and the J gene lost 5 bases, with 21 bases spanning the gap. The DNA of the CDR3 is TGTGCCAGCACCTCCGGACAAGGGGCTTTCAACGAGCAGTACTTC. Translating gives CASTSGQGAFNEQYF.

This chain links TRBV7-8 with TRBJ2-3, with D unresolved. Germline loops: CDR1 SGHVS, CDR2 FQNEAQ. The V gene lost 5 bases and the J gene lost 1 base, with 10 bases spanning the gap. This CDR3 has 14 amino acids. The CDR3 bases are TGTGCCAGCAGCATAAACAGAGGCACAGATACGCAGTATTTT. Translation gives CASSINRGTDTQYF.

This chain's CDR3 is CASTLRIQGYDNEQFF. The CDR3 nucleotides read TGCGCCAGCACCCTTAGGATCCAGGGGTACGACAATGAGCAGTTCTTC. This chain links TRBV5-1 with TRBJ2-1; D is perhaps TRBD1 (6 bases). The length of the CDR3 is 16 residues. Trimming took 6 bases from V and 5 from J, leaving 21 bases between them. Germline CDR1 is SGHRS and CDR2 is YFSETQ.

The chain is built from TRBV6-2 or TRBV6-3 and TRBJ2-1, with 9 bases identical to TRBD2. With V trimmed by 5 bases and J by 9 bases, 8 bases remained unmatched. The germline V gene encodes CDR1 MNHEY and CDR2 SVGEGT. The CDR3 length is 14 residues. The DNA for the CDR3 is TGTGCCAGCAGTAGGCGGGGGGGCCTAATTGAGCAGTTCTTC. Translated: CASSRRGGLIEQFF.

The DNA for the CDR3 is TGTGCCAGCAGTTTAGCCAAGACGGGGATCAATTCACCCCTCCACTTT. It codes for CASSLAKTGINSPLHF. The chain is built from TRBV28 and TRBJ1-6; D gene uncertain. Germline V gene data show CDR1 as MDHEN and CDR2 as SYDVKM. The CDR3 totals 16 residues. Trimming stripped 2 bases from V and 7 bases from J, with 15 bases between.

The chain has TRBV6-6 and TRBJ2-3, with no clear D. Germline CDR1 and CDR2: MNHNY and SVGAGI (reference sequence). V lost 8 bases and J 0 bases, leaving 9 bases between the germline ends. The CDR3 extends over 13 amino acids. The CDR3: CASFRTSTDTQYF. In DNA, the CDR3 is TGTGCCAGCTTTCGTACTAGCACAGATACGCAGTATTTT.

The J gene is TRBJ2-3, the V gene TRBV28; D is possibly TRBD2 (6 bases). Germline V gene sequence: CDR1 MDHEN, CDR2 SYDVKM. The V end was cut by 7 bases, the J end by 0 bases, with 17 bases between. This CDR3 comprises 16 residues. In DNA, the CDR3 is TGTGCCAGCACTTCCCCTCGGGGACTCAGCACAGATACGCAGTATTTT. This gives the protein CASTSPRGLSTDTQYF.

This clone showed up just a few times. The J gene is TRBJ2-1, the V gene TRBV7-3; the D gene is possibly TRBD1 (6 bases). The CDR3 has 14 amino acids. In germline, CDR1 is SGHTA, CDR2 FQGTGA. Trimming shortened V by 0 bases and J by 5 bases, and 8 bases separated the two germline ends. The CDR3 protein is CASSLTAGDNEQFF. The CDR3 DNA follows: TGTGCCAGCAGCTTAACGGCAGGGGACAATGAGCAGTTCTTC. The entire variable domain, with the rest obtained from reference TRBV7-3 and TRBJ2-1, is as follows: GAGVSQTPSNKVTEKGKYVELRCDPISGHTALYWYRQSLGQGPEFLIYFQGTGAADDSGLPNDRFFAVRPEGSVSTLKIQRTERGDSAVYLCASSLTAGDNEQFFGPGTRLTVL.

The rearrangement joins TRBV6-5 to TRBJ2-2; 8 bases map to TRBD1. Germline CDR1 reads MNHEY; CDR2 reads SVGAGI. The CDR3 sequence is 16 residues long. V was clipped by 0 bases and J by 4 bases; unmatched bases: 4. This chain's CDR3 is CASSYSTGGITGELFF. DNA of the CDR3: TGTGCCAGCAGTTACTCCACAGGGGGGATCACCGGGGAGCTGTTTTTT.

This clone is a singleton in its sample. The CDR3 spells CASSTSVAQHF. CDR3 coding DNA: TGTGCCAGCAGTACATCTGTCGCCCAGCATTTT. The chain recombines TRBV6-2 or TRBV6-3 with TRBJ1-5; D is undetermined. The CDR3 is 11 amino acids. The V gene lost 5 bases and the J gene lost 11 bases, with 10 bases spanning the gap. In germline, CDR1 is MNHEY, CDR2 SVGEGT.

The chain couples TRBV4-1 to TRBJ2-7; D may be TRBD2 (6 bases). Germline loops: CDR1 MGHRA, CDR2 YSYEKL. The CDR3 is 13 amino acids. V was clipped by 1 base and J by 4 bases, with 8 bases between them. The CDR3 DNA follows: TGCGCCAGCAGCCAAGGGGCGGGATACGAGCAGTACTTC. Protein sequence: CASSQGAGYEQYF.